These 22 T cell receptor beta chains were sequenced from one sample in a study of cytomegalovirus exposure and HLA in healthy donors. PCR involved 60 Vbeta and 13 Jbeta primers. TCRdb keeps only in-frame clones here, not all; method: immunoSEQ multiplex PCR. The sample includes approximately 140,000 clones, about four fifths of them seen just once. Sequenced input: PBMCs. The receptor set was obtained from a woman in her 40s in good health and CMV-seronegative.

This chain uses TRBV11-3 with TRBJ1-1; unclear D gene. Deletions cut 5 bases from V and 0 bases from J, with 13 bases between. The germline CDR1 and CDR2 sequences are SGHNT and YENEEA. The CDR3 contains 15 residues. CDR3 nucleotides: TGTGCCAGCAGCCCAGGAGGCGGGGTGAACACTGAAGCTTTCTTT. As protein: CASSPGGGVNTEAFF.

The rearrangement uses TRBV12-5 and TRBJ2-7; 10 nucleotides align to TRBD1. Germline values: CDR1 LGHNT, CDR2 FRNRAP. The ends lost 3 bases at V and 4 bases at J; junction bases unmatched: 3. The CDR3 length is 14 residues. The CDR3, as DNA: TGTGCTAGTGGTTTTCGGGACAGGGGTTACGAGCAGTACTTC. Amino acids: CASGFRDRGYEQYF. The full variable domain, its missing parts supplied by reference TRBV12-5 and TRBJ2-7, is DARVTQTPRHKVTEMGQEVTMRCQPILGHNTVFWYRQTMMQGLELLAYFRNRAPLDDSGMPKDRFSAEMPDATLATLKIQPSEPRDSAVYFCASGFRDRGYEQYFGPGTRLTVT.

The chain joins TRBV13 to TRBJ1-2; 7 nucleotides align to TRBD1. Germline lookup yields CDR1 PRHDT and CDR2 FYEKMQ (reference sequence). This CDR3 contains 15 residues. The J segment lost 0 bases and the V segment lost 5 bases, leaving 6 bases of the junction unmatched. CDR3 protein: CASSEPQGTNYGYTF. The CDR3, as DNA: TGTGCCAGCAGCGAACCACAGGGGACTAACTATGGCTACACCTTC.

The rearrangement uses TRBV7-2 and TRBJ2-7; D gene uncertain. V was clipped by 4 bases and J by 2 bases, with 9 bases between them. Germline assignment: CDR1 SGHTA and CDR2 FQGNSA. The CDR3 covers 13 residues. The CDR3 nucleotides read TGTGCCAGCAGCTCAGTTGGTGCCTACGAGCAGTACTTC. It yields the protein CASSSVGAYEQYF.

This clone was seen only a few times. This chain links TRBV9 with TRBJ1-3, with TRBD1 as a possible D gene (6 bases). The CDR3 loop spans 15 amino acids. Germline lookup yields CDR1 SGDLS and CDR2 YYNGEE. Trimming removed 3 bases at V and 2 bases at J, with 12 bases between. This CDR3 is CASSAARGAGNTIYF. DNA of the CDR3: TGTGCCAGCAGCGCGGCCAGGGGTGCTGGAAACACCATATATTTT.

V is TRBV10-2 and J is TRBJ2-7; 7 bases agree with TRBD1. The CDR3 runs to 13 residues. Trimming removed 5 bases from V and 3 bases from J; junction bases left unmatched: 4. The germline CDR1 and CDR2 sequences are WSHSY and SAAADI. CDR3 coding DNA: TGCGCCAGCAGTCCGGGACAGTACTACGAGCAGTACTTC. Translating it yields CASSPGQYYEQYF.

This rearrangement joins TRBV2 to TRBJ1-5, with 10 bases aligning to TRBD1. Trimming took 6 bases from V and 7 from J; bases not matched to a gene: 9. Germline V gene sequence: CDR1 SNHLY, CDR2 FYNNEI. CDR3 size: 15 residues. The chain's CDR3 is CASSLTGGSGQPQHF. CDR3 nucleotide sequence: TGTGCCAGCAGCTTGACAGGGGGCAGTGGGCAGCCCCAGCATTTT.

The chain recombines TRBV7-8 with TRBJ1-6; 9 positions match TRBD1. The CDR3 sequence is 15 residues long. Germline V lookup: CDR1 SGHVS, CDR2 FQNEAQ. The V gene end was trimmed by 5 bases and the J gene end by 5 bases; junction bases not matched to a gene: 4. The CDR3 DNA reads TGTGCCAGCAGCCCCCGGACAGGGGATAATTCACCCCTCCACTTT. Translated: CASSPRTGDNSPLHF.

The gene calls are TRBV5-1 and TRBJ1-3, with 11 positions matching TRBD1. Germline lookup yields CDR1 SGHRS and CDR2 YFSETQ. The CDR3 contains 14 residues. Trimming took 7 bases from V and 0 from J; bases not matched to a gene: 0. In DNA form, the CDR3 reads TGCGCCAGCGGACAGGGGGCCTCTGGAAACACCATATATTTT. The encoded protein is CASGQGASGNTIYF.

The rearrangement links TRBV5-1 to TRBJ2-5; a possible D gene is TRBD2 (5 bases). The CDR3 contains 13 residues. Deletions cut 0 bases from V and 4 bases from J, with 7 bases between. From germline, CDR1 is SGHRS and CDR2 YFSETQ. The CDR3 loop is CASSLALAETQYF. The CDR3 coding sequence is TGCGCCAGCAGCTTGGCTCTAGCAGAGACCCAGTACTTC.

This rearrangement joins TRBV4-3 to TRBJ2-3; D not resolved. The CDR3 loop spans 14 amino acids. The ends were cut back, 1 base at V and 5 bases at J, with 10 bases in the middle. The germline gives CDR1 LGHNA, CDR2 YSLEER. The CDR3 nucleotides read TGCGCCAGCAGCCAAGGATTAATCGGAGATACGCAGTATTTT. It is translated as CASSQGLIGDTQYF.

The chain has TRBV7-3 and TRBJ2-1; D possibly corresponds to TRBD1 (6 bases). The ends were cut back, 5 bases at V and 2 bases at J, with 13 bases in the middle. Germline V gene data show CDR1 as SGHTA and CDR2 as FQGTGA. The CDR3 is made up of 15 amino acids. DNA for the CDR3: TGTGCCAGCAGCCCCACAGGGTCGACCTACAATGAGCAGTTCTTC. It yields the protein CASSPTGSTYNEQFF. Together with reference TRBV7-3 and TRBJ2-1, the CDR3 gives the full variable domain: GAGVSQTPSNKVTEKGKYVELRCDPISGHTALYWYRQSLGQGPEFLIYFQGTGAADDSGLPNDRFFAVRPEGSVSTLKIQRTERGDSAVYLCASSPTGSTYNEQFFGPGTRLTVL.

Turning to this clone: One junction end disagrees with the germline gene, perhaps due to a read error. The chain employs TRBV4-3 and TRBJ1-1; TRBD1 aligns across 8 bases. From germline, CDR1 is LGHNA and CDR2 YSLEER. The CDR3 runs to 16 residues. For the CDR3, the DNA is TGCGCCCGCAGCCAAGAGTGGTCAGGGGGCAGGAGTGAAGCTTTCTTT. It translates to CARSQEWSGGRSEAFF.

The J gene is TRBJ2-7, the V gene TRBV4-2, with 11 bases fitting TRBD2. Germline V gives CDR1 LGHNA, CDR2 YNFKEQ. Losses at the gene ends were 3 bases for V and 3 bases for J; bases not matched to a gene: 13. The CDR3 totals 18 residues. The CDR3 bases are TGTGCCAGCAGCCATACGACTAGCGGGACATCAGCCAACTACGAGCAGTACTTC. Protein sequence: CASSHTTSGTSANYEQYF.

The chain couples TRBV5-4 to TRBJ2-6, with 11 bases identical to TRBD2. After removal of 3 bases from V and 0 bases from J, the junction contained 5 bases not matched to a gene. This CDR3 has 18 amino acids. From germline, CDR1 is SGHNT and CDR2 YYREEE (reference sequence). The chain's CDR3 is CASSWDSGRASGANVLTF. The CDR3 DNA is TGTGCCAGCAGCTGGGATAGCGGGAGGGCCTCTGGGGCCAACGTCCTGACTTTC.

The V call is TRBV4-1, the J call TRBJ2-1, with TRBD2 matching 7 bases. The CDR3 runs 14 residues. Germline V gene sequence: CDR1 MGHRA, CDR2 YSYEKL. Unmatched junction bases numbered 8, after V lost 0 bases and J lost 12 bases. CDR3 nucleotides: TGCGCCAGCAGCCAAGAGCTCAAGCGGGGAGGGCAGTTCTTC. Its protein is CASSQELKRGGQFF.

DNA for the CDR3: TGTGCCAGCAGTGTTGATAGCGGGGGGGCCGGCGGGGAGCTGTTTTTT. Residues: CASSVDSGGAGGELFF. The rearrangement joins TRBV6-1 to TRBJ2-2; 11 bases match TRBD2. This CDR3 has 16 residues. J lost 7 bases, V lost 4 bases, and 8 bases had no gene match. Germline CDR1 and CDR2: MNHNS and SASEGT.

The chain combines TRBV30 with TRBJ2-7, with D uncertain. The CDR3 sequence is 10 residues long. The germline gives CDR1 GTSNPN, CDR2 SVGIG (reference sequence). Trimming took 1 base from V and 6 from J, leaving 4 bases between them. The CDR3 region has the DNA TGTGCCTGGAGTGGGCTCGAGCAGTACTTC. As protein: CAWSGLEQYF.

The V and J genes are TRBV9 and TRBJ2-3, with D perhaps TRBD2 (5 bases). Trimming took 4 bases from V and 2 from J, leaving 14 bases between them. The CDR3 sequence is 15 residues long. Per germline, CDR1 SGDLS and CDR2 YYNGEE. As DNA, the CDR3 is TGTGCCAGCAGCACCCGGACTGGACCCACAGATACGCAGTATTTT. It codes for CASSTRTGPTDTQYF.

The chain carries TRBV19 and TRBJ1-2; 9 positions agree with TRBD1. CDR3 length: 14 residues. Germline lookup yields CDR1 LNHDA and CDR2 SQIVND (reference sequence). Trimming at V came to 2 bases and at J to 5 bases, leaving 3 bases not matched to a gene. DNA of the CDR3: TGTGCCAGTAGTATACCGGACAGGGGTTATGGCTACACCTTC. This gives the protein CASSIPDRGYGYTF. Full variable domain (remainder filled in from reference TRBV19 and TRBJ1-2): DGGITQSPKYLFRKEGQNVTLSCEQNLNHDAMYWYRQDPGQGLRLIYYSQIVNDFQKGDIAEGYSVSREKKESFPLTVTSAQKNPTAFYLCASSIPDRGYGYTFGSGTRLTVV.

This sequence joins TRBV27 and TRBJ2-7; perhaps TRBD2 as D (5 bases). The V and J ends lost 5 bases and 5 bases respectively, with 19 bases between them. This CDR3 spans 15 amino acids. The germline CDR1 and CDR2 sequences are MNHEY and SMNVEV (reference sequence). DNA of the CDR3: TGTGCCAGCAGTAAATTGAGGGCCCAACCTGACGAGCAGTACTTC. As protein: CASSKLRAQPDEQYF.

The V call is TRBV5-1, the J call TRBJ1-2; no reliable D call. The germline CDR1 and CDR2 sequences are SGHRS and YFSETQ. V lost 5 bases, J lost 8 bases, and 19 bases lay in between. The CDR3 is 14 amino acids. The CDR3 nucleotides are TGCGCCAGCAGACTTGAGACCTCTAGGTTCGGCTACACCTTC. Translating it yields CASRLETSRFGYTF.